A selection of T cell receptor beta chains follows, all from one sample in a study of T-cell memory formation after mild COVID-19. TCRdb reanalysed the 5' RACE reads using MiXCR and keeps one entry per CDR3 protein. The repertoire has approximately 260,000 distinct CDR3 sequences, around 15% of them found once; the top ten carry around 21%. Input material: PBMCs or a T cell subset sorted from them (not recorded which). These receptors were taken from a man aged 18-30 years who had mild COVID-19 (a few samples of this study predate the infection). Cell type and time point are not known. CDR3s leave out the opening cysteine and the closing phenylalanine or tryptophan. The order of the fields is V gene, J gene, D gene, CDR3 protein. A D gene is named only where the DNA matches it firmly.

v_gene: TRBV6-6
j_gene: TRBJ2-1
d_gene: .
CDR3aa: ASSRSLWRDEQF

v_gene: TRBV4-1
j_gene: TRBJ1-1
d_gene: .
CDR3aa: ASSHPLGEAF

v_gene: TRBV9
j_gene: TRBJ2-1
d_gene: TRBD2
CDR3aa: ASSPWGGEQF

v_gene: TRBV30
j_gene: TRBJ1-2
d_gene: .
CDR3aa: AWARTDPPTGYT

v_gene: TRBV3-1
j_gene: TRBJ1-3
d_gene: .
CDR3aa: ASSPTGSGSGNTIY

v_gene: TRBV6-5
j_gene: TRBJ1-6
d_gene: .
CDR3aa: ASGVRGEGSTLH

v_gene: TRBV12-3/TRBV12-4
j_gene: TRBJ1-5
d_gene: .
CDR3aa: ASSSEDSSNQPQH

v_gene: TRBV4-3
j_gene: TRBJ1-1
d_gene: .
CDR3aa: ASSQGGPRNTEAF

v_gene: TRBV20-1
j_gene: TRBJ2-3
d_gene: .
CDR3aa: SAPFMDTQY

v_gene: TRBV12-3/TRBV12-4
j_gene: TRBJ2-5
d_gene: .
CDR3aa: ASRPPARETQY

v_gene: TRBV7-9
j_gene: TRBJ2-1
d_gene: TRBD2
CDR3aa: ASSAQLAGGNEQF

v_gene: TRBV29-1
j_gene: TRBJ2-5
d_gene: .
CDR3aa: SVPVLGSETQY

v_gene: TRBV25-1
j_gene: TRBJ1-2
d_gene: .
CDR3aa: ASSESGTNYGYT

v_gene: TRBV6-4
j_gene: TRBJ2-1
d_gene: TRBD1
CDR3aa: ASSPTGDYNEQF

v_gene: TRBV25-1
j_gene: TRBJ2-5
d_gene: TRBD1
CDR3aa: ASSEYNVWTGEETQY

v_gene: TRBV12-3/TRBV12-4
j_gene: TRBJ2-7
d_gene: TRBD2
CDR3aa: ASSFWGGRQY

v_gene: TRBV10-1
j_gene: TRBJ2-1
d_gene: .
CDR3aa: ASSESRTPSYNEQF

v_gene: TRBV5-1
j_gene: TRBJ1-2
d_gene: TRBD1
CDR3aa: ASSFGTALEPGYT

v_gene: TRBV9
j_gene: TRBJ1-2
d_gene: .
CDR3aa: ASSVGPPDRSNYGYT

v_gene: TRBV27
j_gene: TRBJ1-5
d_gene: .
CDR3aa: ASSPTPGSNQPQH

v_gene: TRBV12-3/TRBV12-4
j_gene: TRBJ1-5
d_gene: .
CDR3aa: ASSPETGYSNQPQH

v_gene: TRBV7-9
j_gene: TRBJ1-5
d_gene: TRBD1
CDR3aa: ASSSQGAQPQH

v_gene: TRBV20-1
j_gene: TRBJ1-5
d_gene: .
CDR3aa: SALESNQPQH

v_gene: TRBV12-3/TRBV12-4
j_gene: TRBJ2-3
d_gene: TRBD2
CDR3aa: ASSRTSGGLKTTDTQY

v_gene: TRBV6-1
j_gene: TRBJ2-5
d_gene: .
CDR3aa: ASSGVRETQY

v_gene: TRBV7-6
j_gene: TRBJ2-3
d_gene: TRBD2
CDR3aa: ASSTRLAGGTDTQY

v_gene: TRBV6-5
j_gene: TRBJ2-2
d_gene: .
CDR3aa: ASNKDTPNTGELF

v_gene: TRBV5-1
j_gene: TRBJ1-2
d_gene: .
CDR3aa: ASSLAGSDYGYT

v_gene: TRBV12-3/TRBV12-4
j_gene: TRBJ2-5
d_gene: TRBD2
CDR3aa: ASSLLADLSETQY

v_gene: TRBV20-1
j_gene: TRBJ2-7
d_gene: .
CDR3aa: SAREGTRLWEQY

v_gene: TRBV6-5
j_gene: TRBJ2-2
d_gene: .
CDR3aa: ASERTFRGPVAGELF

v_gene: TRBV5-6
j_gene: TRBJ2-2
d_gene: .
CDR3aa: ASIGYGANTGELF

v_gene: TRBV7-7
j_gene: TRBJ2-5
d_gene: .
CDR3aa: ASTNRIRVKQETQY

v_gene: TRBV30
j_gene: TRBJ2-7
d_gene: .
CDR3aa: AWTLGPGNNYEQY

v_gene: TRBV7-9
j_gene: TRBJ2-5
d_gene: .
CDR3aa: ASSFILAGAFETQY

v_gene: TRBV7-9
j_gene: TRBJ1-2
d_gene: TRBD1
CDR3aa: ASSSDPGQGIRRGYT

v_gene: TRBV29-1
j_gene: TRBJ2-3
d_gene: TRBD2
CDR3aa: RPPLAVFTDTQY

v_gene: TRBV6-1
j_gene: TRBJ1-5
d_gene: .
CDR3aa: ASSPTGGLPQH

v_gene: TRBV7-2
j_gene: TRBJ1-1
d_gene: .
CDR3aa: ASSPAGLNAEAF

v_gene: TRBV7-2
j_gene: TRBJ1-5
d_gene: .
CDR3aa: ASSSSENQPQH

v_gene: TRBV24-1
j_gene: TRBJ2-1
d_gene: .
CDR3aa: ATSEMRDVYNEQF

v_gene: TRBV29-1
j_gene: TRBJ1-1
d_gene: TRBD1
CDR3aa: SVESVGQGGRAGEAF

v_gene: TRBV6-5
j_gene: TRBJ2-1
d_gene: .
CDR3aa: ASSYLAGLSYNEQF

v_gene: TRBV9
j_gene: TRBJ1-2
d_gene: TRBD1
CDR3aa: ASSVGTGSQGAPGGYT

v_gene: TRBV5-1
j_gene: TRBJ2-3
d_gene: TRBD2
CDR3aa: ASNIAGPTDTQY

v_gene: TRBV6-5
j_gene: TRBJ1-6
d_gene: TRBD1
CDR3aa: ASSYSTGGENSPLH

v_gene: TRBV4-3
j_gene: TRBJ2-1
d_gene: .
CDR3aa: ASSQDPQGRGEQF

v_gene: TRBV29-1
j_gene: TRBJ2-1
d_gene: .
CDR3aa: SVRGREQF

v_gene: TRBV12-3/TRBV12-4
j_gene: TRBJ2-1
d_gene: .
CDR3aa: ASSTFVMNNEQF

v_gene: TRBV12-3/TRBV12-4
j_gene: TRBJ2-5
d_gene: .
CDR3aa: ASSPSAGAAMSQY

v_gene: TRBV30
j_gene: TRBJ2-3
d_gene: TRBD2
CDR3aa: AWSASIGLVGVWADTQY

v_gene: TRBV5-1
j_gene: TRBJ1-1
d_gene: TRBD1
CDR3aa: ASSLAGGRTEAF

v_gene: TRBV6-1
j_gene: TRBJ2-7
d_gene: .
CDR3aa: ASSDGTYEQY

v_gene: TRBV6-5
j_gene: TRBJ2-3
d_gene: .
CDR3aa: ASTFSKFTDTQY

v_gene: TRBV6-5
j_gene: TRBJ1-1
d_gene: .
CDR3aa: ASSLYVGTEAF

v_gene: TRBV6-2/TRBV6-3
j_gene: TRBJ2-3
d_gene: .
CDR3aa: ASSYPGTKTQY

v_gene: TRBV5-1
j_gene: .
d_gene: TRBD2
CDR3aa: ASSPGTSGETQY

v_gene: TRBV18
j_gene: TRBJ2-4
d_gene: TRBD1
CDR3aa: ASSPGQENIQY

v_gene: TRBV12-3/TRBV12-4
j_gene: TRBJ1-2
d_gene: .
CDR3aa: ASSFWGRAYGYT